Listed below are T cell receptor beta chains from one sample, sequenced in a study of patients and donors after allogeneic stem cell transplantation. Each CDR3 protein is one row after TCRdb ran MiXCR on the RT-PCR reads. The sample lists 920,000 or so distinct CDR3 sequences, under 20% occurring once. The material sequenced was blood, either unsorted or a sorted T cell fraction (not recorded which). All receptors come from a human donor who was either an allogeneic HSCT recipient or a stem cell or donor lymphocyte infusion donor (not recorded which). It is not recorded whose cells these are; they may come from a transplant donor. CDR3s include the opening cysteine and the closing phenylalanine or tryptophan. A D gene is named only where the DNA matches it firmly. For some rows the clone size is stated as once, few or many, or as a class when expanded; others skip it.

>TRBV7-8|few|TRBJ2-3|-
TGTGCCAGCAGCTTAAATCAGCGCCTCACAGATACGCAGTATTTT
CASSLNQRLTDTQYF
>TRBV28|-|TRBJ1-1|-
TGTGCCAGCAGTACCCAGGGCCTGCCCCTCTTAAGTACTGAAGCTTTCTTT
CASSTQGLPLLSTEAFF
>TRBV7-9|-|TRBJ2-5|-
TGTGCCAGCAGCCCTGGTCTTGCAATGGAGACCCAGTACTTC
CASSPGLAMETQYF
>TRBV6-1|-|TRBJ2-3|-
TGTGCCAGCAGCTCCCGACCGGGACGGGGTAGGGATACGCAGTATTTT
CASSSRPGRGRDTQYF
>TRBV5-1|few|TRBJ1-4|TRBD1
TGCGCCAGCAGCTTCCGACAGGGGATGGATGAAAAACTGTTTTTT
CASSFRQGMDEKLFF
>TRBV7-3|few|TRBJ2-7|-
TGTGCCAGCAGCTATGTCCCAGGGGACGAGCAGTACTTC
CASSYVPGDEQYF
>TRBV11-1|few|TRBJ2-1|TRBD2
TGTGCCAGCACCGCTGGGGCAGCGGGGCACTTCTTC
CASTAGAAGHFF
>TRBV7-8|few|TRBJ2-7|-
TGTGCCAGCAGCTTATCAGGGTTTTCCTCCTACGAGCAGTACTTC
CASSLSGFSSYEQYF
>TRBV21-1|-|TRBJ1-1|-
TGTGCCAGCAGCAAGGGGGCCTGGGGCACTGAAGCTTTCTTT
CASSKGAWGTEAFF
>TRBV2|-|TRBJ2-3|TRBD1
TGTGCCAGCAGACGGGACAGGGGGCCAGATACGCAGTATTTT
CASRRDRGPDTQYF
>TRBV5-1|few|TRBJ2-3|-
TGCGCCAGCAGCCTAGTCTCACCCGGGAGCACAGATACGCAGTATTTT
CASSLVSPGSTDTQYF
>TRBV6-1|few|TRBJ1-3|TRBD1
TGTGCCAGCAGTCTGGCCGACAGGGGCCCAGGAAACACCATATATTTT
CASSLADRGPGNTIYF
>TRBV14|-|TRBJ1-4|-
TGTGCCAGCAGCCTAACGGGTCGGAATAATGAAAAACTGTTTTTT
CASSLTGRNNEKLFF
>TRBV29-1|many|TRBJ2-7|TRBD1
TGCAGCGTTGAAAGCCAGGACAGGGTCTACGAGCAGTACTTC
CSVESQDRVYEQYF
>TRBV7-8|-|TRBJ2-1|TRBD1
TGTGCCAGCAGCTTCTATGGGGGACAGGGACTCGGGAAATCCTACAATGAGCAGTTCTTC
CASSFYGGQGLGKSYNEQFF
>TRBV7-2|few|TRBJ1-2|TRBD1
TGTGCCAGCAGCTTAACCGGACAGGGGGACGGCTACACCTTC
CASSLTGQGDGYTF
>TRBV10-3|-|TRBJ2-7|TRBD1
TGTGCCATCCGGAAATCAGGGACAGGGGGCTACGAGCAGTACTTC
CAIRKSGTGGYEQYF
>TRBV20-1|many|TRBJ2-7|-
TGCAGTGCGGACGGACCTTCCTACGAGCAGTACTTC
CSADGPSYEQYF
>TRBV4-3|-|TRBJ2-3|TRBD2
TGCGCCAGCAGCCAAGATCGAGGGTCGGTAGCGGGGAACACAGATACGCAGTATTTT
CASSQDRGSVAGNTDTQYF
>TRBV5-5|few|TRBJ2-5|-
TGTGCCAGCAGCTCATACGGGGCAGTAGAGACCCAGTACTTC
CASSSYGAVETQYF
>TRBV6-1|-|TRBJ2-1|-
TGTGCCAGCAGTGAAACGTTAGCGGGACAGGGCGGTGAGCAGTTCTTC
CASSETLAGQGGEQFF
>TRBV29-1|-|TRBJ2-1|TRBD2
TGCAGCGTTAGGCGGGGGGGCAGCAATGAGCAGTTCTTC
CSVRRGGSNEQFF
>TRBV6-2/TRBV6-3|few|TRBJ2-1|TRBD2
TGTGCCAGCATTAACACCCCAGCGGGAGTGCGTAATGAGCAGTTCTTC
CASINTPAGVRNEQFF
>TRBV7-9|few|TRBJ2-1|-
TGTGCCAGCAGCTTAGCCACGGATGAGCAGTTCTTC
CASSLATDEQFF
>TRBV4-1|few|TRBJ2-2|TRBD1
TGCGCCAGCAGCCACCAACTCGTCACAGGGGGTGCCGGGGAGCTGTTTTTT
CASSHQLVTGGAGELFF
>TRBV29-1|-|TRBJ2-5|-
TGCAGCGTTGAAGGGACTCTCCGTCAAGAGACCGAGTACTTC
CSVEGTLRQETEYF
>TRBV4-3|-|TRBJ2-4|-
TGCGCCAGCAGCCAAGATGCCCTAGCCAAAAACATTCAGTACTTC
CASSQDALAKNIQYF
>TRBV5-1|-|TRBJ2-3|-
TGCGCCAGCAGCCCCCGGGACCTCGTTGGAGATACGCAGTATTTT
CASSPRDLVGDTQYF
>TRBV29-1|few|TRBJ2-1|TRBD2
TGCAGCGTCATCTTATCGGGGGGGCTGAGTGAGCAGTTCTTC
CSVILSGGLSEQFF
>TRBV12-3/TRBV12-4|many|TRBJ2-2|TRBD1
TGTGCCAGCACCGCCCCGACAGGGGGCACTACCGGGGAGCTGTTTTTT
CASTAPTGGTTGELFF
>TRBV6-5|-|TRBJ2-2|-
TGTGCCAGCAGTTACGGGCTGAGGCCCTCCGGGGAGCTGTTTTTT
CASSYGLRPSGELFF
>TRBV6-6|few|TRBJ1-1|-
TGTGCCAGCAGTTACGAAGGAGTCGGAGCTTTCTTT
CASSYEGVGAFF
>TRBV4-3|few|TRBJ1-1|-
TGCGCCAGCAGCCAAGAATGGGGGGAAGCTTTCTTT
CASSQEWGEAFF
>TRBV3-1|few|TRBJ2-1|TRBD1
TGTGCCAGCAGCCAAGTCCAGGGGGCGTTTAATGAGCAGTTCTTC
CASSQVQGAFNEQFF
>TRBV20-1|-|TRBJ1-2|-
TGCAGTGTAGGACGGGGGCTAACTAACTATGGCTACACCTTC
CSVGRGLTNYGYTF
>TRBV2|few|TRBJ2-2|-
TGTGCCAGCAGTGCACACATAGACACCGGGGAGCTGTTTTTT
CASSAHIDTGELFF
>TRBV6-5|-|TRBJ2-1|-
TGTGCCAGCAGTTACTCGGAGCCTGCCGGGTTCAATGAGCAGTTCTTC
CASSYSEPAGFNEQFF
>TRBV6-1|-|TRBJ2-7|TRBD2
TGTGCCAGCCAGCTCCTGAGCGGGGCGGCCTACGAGCAGTACTTC
CASQLLSGAAYEQYF
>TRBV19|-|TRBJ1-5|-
TGTGCCAGTAAAGAGGGCGCTCAGCCCCAGCATTTT
CASKEGAQPQHF
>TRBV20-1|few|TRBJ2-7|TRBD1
TGCAGTGCTCGACCCACAGGGGCCTACGAGCAGTACTTC
CSARPTGAYEQYF
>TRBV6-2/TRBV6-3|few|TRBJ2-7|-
TGTGCCAGCAGTACCCGCGGAGGATGGGAGCAGTACTTC
CASSTRGGWEQYF
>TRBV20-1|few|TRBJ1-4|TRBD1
TGCAGTGCTAACTCCATGAATGCCCGACAGGGATCTGGCAAACTGTTTTTT
CSANSMNARQGSGKLFF
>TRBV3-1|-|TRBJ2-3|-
TGTGCCAGCAGCCGGGGGTCCCTCACAGATACGCAGTATTTT
CASSRGSLTDTQYF
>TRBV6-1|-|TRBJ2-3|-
TGTGCCAGCAGGCACTCCAGGGGATTTATCACAGATACGCAGTATTTT
CASRHSRGFITDTQYF
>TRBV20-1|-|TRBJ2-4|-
TGCAGTGCTAGAGAGGGGACCCTAGCCAAAAACATTCAGTACTTC
CSAREGTLAKNIQYF
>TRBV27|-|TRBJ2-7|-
TGTGCCAGCAGTCCACGGCGGCAGGGAAGGGACGAGCAGTACTTC
CASSPRRQGRDEQYF
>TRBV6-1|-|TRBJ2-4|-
TGTGCCAGCAGTCCCGTTGAGTGGGCCAAAAACATTCAGTACTTC
CASSPVEWAKNIQYF